This T cell receptor (beta chain) emerged from a study of early T cells in non-severe SARS-CoV-2 infection. Each cDNA molecule carried a unique molecular identifier. TCRdb re-derived calls from the 5' RACE reads in MiXCR, one entry per CDR3 protein. The repertoire has about 49,000 distinct CDR3 sequences, under 7.5% of them found once; the top ten carry about 3%. This clonotype was observed at least ten times. The CDR3 loop spans 14 amino acids. Germline values: CDR1 SEHNR, CDR2 FQNEAQ (reference sequence). The V end lost 1 base, the J end lost 0 bases, and 7 bases lay between the germline ends. This sequence was found in an adult who was a healthcare worker with PCR-confirmed SARS-CoV-2 infection or an uninfected control (not recorded which). The V and J genes are TRBV7-9 and TRBJ2-7, with D tentatively TRBD1 (5 bases). The sample consisted of whole blood, taken at baseline. The CDR3 DNA follows: TGTGCCAGCAGCTTAGGACAGTTCTCCTACGAGCAGTACTTC. This translates into CASSLGQFSYEQYF.